This is a list of T cell receptor beta chains from one sample in a study of T cell responses to AZD1222 COVID-19 vaccine. Measured with immunoSEQ multiplex PCR; TCRdb has only the in-frame clones, and not every one. This repertoire shows 150,000 to 200,000 clones, more than 70% found once; its top ten account for 25% to 30%. Sequenced material: peripheral blood, taken 28 days after the second AZD1222 dose. These receptors all stem from an adult who received the AZD1222 COVID-19 vaccine. The CDR3 runs from the conserved cysteine through the conserved F or W. Some rows mark clone size as missing; the rest say once, few, many or name a class of expanded clone.

j_gene,v_gene,abundance,CDR3aa
TRBJ1-2,TRBV7-2,.,CASSEIRGGYTF
TRBJ2-1,TRBV7-2,.,CASSLEGGVWLAGGNEQFF
TRBJ1-5,TRBV30,.,CAWSLQGRQPQHF
TRBJ2-7,TRBV25-1,.,CASSGGNSYEQYF
TRBJ2-7,TRBV5-8,.,CASSLQIRVSYEQYF
TRBJ2-7,TRBV28,.,CASREGRETYEQYF
TRBJ2-5,TRBV2,few,CASSEGAVLQETQYF
TRBJ2-5,TRBV6-6,.,CASSYLGRVGETQYF
TRBJ2-1,TRBV7-2,.,CASSPAIGRGEQFF
TRBJ2-7,TRBV28,.,CATRQGGRYEQYF
TRBJ1-4,TRBV11-2,.,CASSFRQGRNEKLFF
TRBJ2-3,TRBV2,.,CASRRTSGTDTQYF
TRBJ2-1,TRBV7-9,.,CASSPDTEQFF
TRBJ1-4,TRBV6-5,.,CASRPGPTTNEKLFF
TRBJ1-2,TRBV6-2/TRBV6-3,once,CASSSPGRGNGYTF
TRBJ2-1,TRBV7-2,.,CASSLYWGRLYNEQFF
TRBJ2-3,TRBV6-6,.,CATALDTQYF
TRBJ2-2,TRBV6-1,.,CASSDIPPTGLNTGELFF
TRBJ1-1,TRBV5-4,.,CASSSSQGLAFF
TRBJ1-3,TRBV6-6,.,CASRESGNTIYF
TRBJ2-5,TRBV29-1,.,CSVERQQETQYF
TRBJ2-3,TRBV30,.,CAWSTGTLSTGTQYF
TRBJ1-1,TRBV6-6,.,CASSHNPPGVPNTEAFF
TRBJ1-2,TRBV6-5,few,CASRQGQLDYTF
TRBJ2-3,TRBV7-2,once,CASSFGGAPDTQYF
TRBJ1-6,TRBV7-9,.,CASSLDWGTNSPLHF
TRBJ2-1,TRBV19,.,CASSMTGTREQFF
TRBJ2-5,TRBV9,once,CASSVVGTAKETQYF
TRBJ1-4,TRBV19,.,CASRDDRGREGRVEKLFF
TRBJ2-3,TRBV13,once,CASSYRTSTRLTDTQYF
TRBJ2-6,TRBV27,few,CASSNNRDGANVLTF
TRBJ2-1,TRBV13,.,CASSPESSGLAAYNEQFF
TRBJ2-7,TRBV27,.,CAIRTGAGEQYF
TRBJ2-7,TRBV7-2,.,CASSPPAGGPEQYF
TRBJ1-6,TRBV7-3,.,CASADSGPLSSSPLHF
TRBJ1-5,TRBV7-8,.,CASTQVGSHNQPQHF
TRBJ2-3,TRBV6-1,.,CASSELQGLTDTQYF
TRBJ1-1,TRBV14,.,CASSQMGGMNTEAFF
TRBJ2-7,TRBV3-1/TRBV3-2,once,CASSLLGTSGTSIYEQYF
TRBJ2-2,TRBV5-1,.,CASSLRPRGANTGELFF
TRBJ1-2,TRBV5-4,.,CASSQGGTATNYGYTF
TRBJ2-2,TRBV5-4,many,CASTPPTGELFF
TRBJ1-6,TRBV6-5,.,CASSRPNSPLHF
TRBJ1-5,TRBV28,.,CASSFAQNSNQPQHF
TRBJ1-6,TRBV24-1,.,CATSDFHF
TRBJ1-4,TRBV28,.,CASSLLDRDENEKLFF
TRBJ1-1,TRBV20-1,.,CSATFSEAFF
TRBJ1-6,TRBV4-3,.,CASSQERAGKNSPLHF